A single sample gave rise to the 10 T cell receptor beta chains below, sequenced in a study of shared clonotypes between healthy human individuals. Terminally differentiated effector memory CD45RA+ cells were excluded from the naive CD8 cells, which were CD45RO-negative and positively selected for CCR7. Data came from immunoSEQ multiplex PCR; TCRdb stores just in-frame clones and leaves some out. The sample comprises some 2.1 million clones, just over 90% of which are singletons, and more than 1.5% rests with the top ten. The material sequenced was naive CD8+ T cells from PBMCs. The receptors here all came from a man between 18 and 35 years old in good health. Some clones in this sample may be carry-over from other donors' samples.

The gene calls are TRBV29-1 and TRBJ2-7; 13 bases agree with TRBD2. CDR3 size: 13 residues. V lost 4 bases, J lost 7 bases, and 4 bases stayed unmatched. CDR1 is SQVTM, CDR2 ANQGSEA, per germline. In nucleotides, the CDR3 is TGCAGCGTTGGGACTAGCGGGAGTATTGAGCAGTACTTC. This gives the protein CSVGTSGSIEQYF.

J is TRBJ2-2 and V is TRBV27; the D gene is possibly TRBD2 (6 bases). The CDR3 consists of 16 residues. Per the germline V gene, CDR1 is MNHEY and CDR2 is SMNVEV (reference sequence). V was trimmed by 6 bases and J by 2 bases, leaving 16 bases between them. Here the CDR3 reads CASSPGEYGNTGELFF. The DNA for the CDR3 is TGTGCCAGCAGCCCGGGGGAGTACGGAAACACCGGGGAGCTGTTTTTT.

The chain has TRBV14 and TRBJ1-2; D unresolved. Germline V CDR1 and CDR2: SGHDN, FVKESK. Between the trimmed V and J ends, which lost 5 bases and 6 bases, there was a span of 19 bases. The CDR3 sequence is 15 residues long. The CDR3 region has the DNA TGTGCCAGCAGCATGGAGATAGGGTCGGCGAATGGCTACACCTTC. As protein: CASSMEIGSANGYTF.

This clone was counted a single time. V is TRBV27 and J is TRBJ2-4; D is unclear. Trimming stripped 6 bases from V and 8 bases from J, with 17 bases between. CDR1 is MNHEY and CDR2 is SMNVEV in the germline V gene (reference sequence). The CDR3 has 14 residues. CDR3: CASRHRAPGDIQYF. Here the CDR3 DNA reads TGTGCCAGCAGGCACCGGGCCCCCGGCGACATTCAGTACTTC.

Here the CDR3 DNA reads TGTGCCAGCAGTTCCTTGACTAGCGGGAGGGCCGAGTACGAGCAGTACTTC. As protein: CASSSLTSGRAEYEQYF. V gene TRBV27 combines with J gene TRBJ2-7; 14 positions agree with TRBD2. Trimming cost V 4 bases and J 4 bases; bases outside gene matches: 9. CDR1 is MNHEY and CDR2 is SMNVEV in the germline V gene (reference sequence). There are 17 residues in the CDR3.

The CDR3, as DNA: TGTGCCAGCAGCCAGAGACTAGCGGGAGGCCCAGATACGCAGTATTTT. Amino acids: CASSQRLAGGPDTQYF. The chain employs TRBV11-3 and TRBJ2-3; 13 bases are shared with TRBD2. In germline, CDR1 is SGHNT, CDR2 YENEEA. J lost 4 bases, V lost 5 bases, and 6 bases had no gene match. The CDR3 is made up of 16 amino acids.

The rearrangement joins TRBV27 to TRBJ2-1; the D is unclear. Germline values: CDR1 MNHEY, CDR2 SMNVEV (reference sequence). The CDR3 runs 19 residues. V was cut by 3 bases and J by 2 bases, with 23 bases left in between. The chain's CDR3 is CASSFDPLGRQAPYNEQFF. DNA of the CDR3: TGTGCCAGCAGTTTCGACCCGTTAGGCCGGCAGGCCCCCTACAATGAGCAGTTCTTC.

In its sample, this clone was seen once. The chain uses TRBV11-2 and TRBJ2-1; 8 bases align to TRBD2. Germline CDR1 reads SGHAT; CDR2 reads FQNNGV. The CDR3 loop spans 16 amino acids. Losses at the gene ends were 3 bases for V and 6 bases for J; bases not matched to a gene: 10. The CDR3 is CASSFRLAILVNEQFF. In DNA form, the CDR3 reads TGTGCCAGCAGCTTTAGACTAGCGATCCTGGTCAATGAGCAGTTCTTC.

The chain carries TRBV7-8 and TRBJ1-5; D may be TRBD1 (5 bases). With 4 bases removed from V and 0 bases from J, the gap between germline ends came to 10 bases. The length of the CDR3 is 15 residues. The germline V gene encodes CDR1 SGHVS and CDR2 FQNEAQ. For the CDR3, the DNA is TGTGCCAGCAGCTGGGGCGGTCATAGCAATCAGCCCCAGCATTTT. Its translation is CASSWGGHSNQPQHF. Full variable domain (remainder filled in from reference TRBV7-8 and TRBJ1-5): GAGVSQSPRYKVAKRGQDVALRCDPISGHVSLFWYQQALGQGPEFLTYFQNEAQLDKSGLPSDRFFAERPEGSVSTLKIQRTQQEDSAVYLCASSWGGHSNQPQHFGDGTRLSIL.

V and J are TRBV10-3 and TRBJ2-2; 8 positions agree with TRBD2. The trim removed 3 bases at V and 6 bases at J, leaving 9 bases unmatched. The V gene's germline CDR1 is ENHRY and CDR2 SYGVKD. The CDR3 has 16 residues. DNA of the CDR3: TGTGCCATCAGTGATCTGGCGGGAGGCACACCCGGGGAGCTGTTTTTT. As protein: CAISDLAGGTPGELFF.